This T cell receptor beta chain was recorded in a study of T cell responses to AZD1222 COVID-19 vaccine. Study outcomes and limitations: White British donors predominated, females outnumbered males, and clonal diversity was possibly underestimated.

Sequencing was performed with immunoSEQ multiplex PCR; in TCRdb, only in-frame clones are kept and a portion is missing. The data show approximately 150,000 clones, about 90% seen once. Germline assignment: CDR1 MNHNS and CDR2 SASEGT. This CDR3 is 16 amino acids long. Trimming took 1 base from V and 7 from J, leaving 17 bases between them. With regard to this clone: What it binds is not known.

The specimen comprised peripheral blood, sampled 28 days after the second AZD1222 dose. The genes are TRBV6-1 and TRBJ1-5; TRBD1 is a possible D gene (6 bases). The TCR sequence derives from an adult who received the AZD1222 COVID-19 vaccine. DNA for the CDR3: TGTGCCAGCAGTGAAGTCCTTGCTGCGGGGGGCCAGCCCCAGCATTTT. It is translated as CASSEVLAAGGQPQHF.